This T cell receptor beta chain derives from a study of cytomegalovirus exposure and HLA in healthy donors. Study-wide findings and caveats: When analyzed later, a missense DCLRE1C variant was found to be linked to TCR beta V- and J-gene trimming. Researchers catalogued some 160 TCR beta chains as cytomegalovirus-associated.

The CDR3 sequence is 14 residues long. The germline V and J ends were trimmed by 2 bases and 3 bases, with 9 bases remaining between them. Germline CDR1 and CDR2: SGDLS and YYNGEE. Nominal health characterized the donors when sampled, though unrecorded immune exposures were likely. Worth noting for this clone: Antigen unknown.

Both 60 Vbeta primers and 13 Jbeta primers went into the PCR. Only in-frame clones appear in the TCRdb table, and some are missing; sequencing was by immunoSEQ multiplex PCR. Of roughly 130,000 clones listed, roughly 78% are singletons. The chain couples TRBV9 to TRBJ1-5; the D gene is possibly TRBD1 (5 bases). This TCR was recovered from a man aged 30 to 39 in good health and CMV-seronegative. Specimen: PBMCs. The CDR3 DNA is TGTGCCAGCAGCGTCGGGGGGGTCAATCAGCCCCAGCATTTT. Its translation: CASSVGGVNQPQHF.